These 32 T cell receptor beta chains were sequenced from one sample in a study of blood T cell repertoires in COVID-19. Profiled with immunoSEQ multiplex PCR; TCRdb holds only in-frame clones, not every one. This sample has 45,000 or so clones, with approximately 87% found just once. Sequencing was done on a sample of peripheral blood. The receptor set was obtained from a human donor in a cohort sampled during active COVID-19.

With regard to this clone: The same CDR3 also results from other DNA sequences found in this sample. The chain carries TRBV18 and TRBJ1-5, with D possibly being TRBD1 (5 bases). The length of the CDR3 is 14 residues. V gave up 3 bases and J gave up 2 bases, with 8 bases separating them. CDR1 is KGHSH, CDR2 LQKENI, per germline. CDR3 in DNA: TGTGCCAGCTCACCGGGGGGAGGCAATCAGCCCCAGCATTTT. This codes for CASSPGGGNQPQHF.

The chain combines TRBV10-1 with TRBJ2-7; perhaps TRBD1 as D (6 bases). Germline CDR1 is WNHNN and CDR2 is SYGVQD (reference sequence). The V and J ends lost 5 bases and 1 base respectively, with 12 bases between them. This CDR3 is built from 14 residues. DNA of the CDR3: TGCGCCAGCAGTCAGGGGCCTTCTTCCTACGAGCAGTACTTC. Translation: CASSQGPSSYEQYF.

This chain connects TRBV5-6 to TRBJ1-4, with D possibly matching TRBD1 (6 bases). With 4 bases removed from V and 3 bases from J, the gap between germline ends came to 19 bases. CDR3 length: 17 amino acids. Germline CDR1 and CDR2: SGHDT and YYEEEE. The CDR3 loop is CASSPTGIGISNEKLFF. For the CDR3, the DNA is TGTGCCAGCAGCCCTACAGGGATCGGTATTTCTAATGAAAAACTGTTTTTT. The whole variable domain, remainder taken from reference TRBV5-6 and TRBJ1-4, is DAGVTQSPTHLIKTRGQQVTLRCSPKSGHDTVSWYQQALGQGPQFIFQYYEEEERQRGNFPDRFSGHQFPNYSSELNVNALLLGDSALYLCASSPTGIGISNEKLFFGSGTQLSVL.

The V gene is TRBV19, the J gene TRBJ2-3, with 7 nucleotides matching TRBD2. The CDR3 covers 16 residues. V lost 6 bases to trimming and J lost 2 bases; unmatched junction nucleotides: 11. Germline lookup yields CDR1 LNHDA and CDR2 SQIVND (reference sequence). CDR3: CASSDATSSYTDTQYF. The CDR3 DNA sequence: TGTGCCAGTAGCGACGCGACTAGCAGTTACACAGATACGCAGTATTTT.

The chain combines TRBV7-6 with TRBJ2-5, with D possibly matching TRBD2 (5 bases). The CDR3 spans 12 residues. Trimming pared 4 bases from V and 7 bases from J, leaving 10 bases between. The germline CDR1 and CDR2 sequences are SGHVS and FNYEAQ. For the CDR3, the DNA is TGTGCCAGCAGCTCGCCCGGAGGGACCCAGTACTTC. It specifies CASSSPGGTQYF.

The J gene is TRBJ2-3, the V gene TRBV3-1 (or the pseudogene TRBV3-2); TRBD2 aligns across 11 bases. Looked up from germline, CDR1 is LGHDT and CDR2 is YNNKEL (reference sequence). The CDR3 is made up of 14 amino acids. J lost 6 bases, V lost 5 bases, and 4 bases had no gene match. CDR3 DNA sequence: TGTGCCAGCAGCACACTAGCGGGGGTTGATACGCAGTATTTT. Translating gives CASSTLAGVDTQYF.

The chain couples TRBV6-6 to TRBJ1-5; perhaps TRBD1 as D (5 bases). Germline V gives CDR1 MNHNY, CDR2 SVGAGI (reference sequence). The ends were cut back, 2 bases at V and 6 bases at J, with 11 bases in the middle. The CDR3 spans 14 residues. As DNA, the CDR3 is TGTGCCAGCAGTTACGGGCAGGGTGGTCAGCCCCAGCATTTT. This encodes CASSYGQGGQPQHF.

The V gene is TRBV9, the J gene TRBJ2-7, with TRBD1 identical over 7 bases. Unmatched junction bases numbered 11, after V lost 4 bases and J lost 4 bases. The CDR3 has 15 amino acids. Per germline, CDR1 SGDLS and CDR2 YYNGEE. The CDR3 here is CASSKGQGVGYEQYF. The DNA of the CDR3 is TGTGCCAGCAGCAAGGGGCAGGGGGTAGGGTACGAGCAGTACTTC.

This chain uses TRBV5-1 with TRBJ2-2; D perhaps matches TRBD1 (6 bases). V shed 1 base and J shed 0 bases, with 13 bases lying between them. Per the germline V gene, CDR1 is SGHRS and CDR2 is YFSETQ. The CDR3 runs 17 residues. The CDR3 nucleotides read TGCGCCAGCAGCTTGACGGACAGACCTTCGAACACCGGGGAGCTGTTTTTT. Its protein is CASSLTDRPSNTGELFF.

This clone appeared a single time. The chain employs TRBV20-1 and TRBJ1-2; D ambiguous. V lost 4 bases and J lost 8, with 11 bases in between. CDR3 length: 11 residues. Germline V gives CDR1 DFQATT, CDR2 SNEGSKA (reference sequence). The CDR3 DNA reads as TGCAGTGCTATTCCAGGTGGAGGCTACACCTTC. Translated, it gives CSAIPGGGYTF.

The V and J genes are TRBV7-3 and TRBJ2-3; possibly TRBD1 for D (6 bases). V dropped 5 bases and J dropped 2 bases, with 17 bases sitting between them. CDR3 length: 16 amino acids. Germline values: CDR1 SGHTA, CDR2 FQGTGA. DNA for the CDR3: TGTGCCAGCAGCCAAGTCCCCGGGACAAACACAGATACGCAGTATTTT. Translated: CASSQVPGTNTDTQYF.

The gene calls are TRBV28 and TRBJ2-7, with 10 nucleotides matching TRBD2. V trimming: 4 bases; J trimming: 4 bases; junction bases outside the gene matches: 7. The CDR3 runs to 15 residues. Germline CDR1 is MDHEN and CDR2 is SYDVKM. Here the CDR3 reads CASSSPAGGPYEQYF. The DNA of the CDR3 is TGTGCCAGCAGTTCGCCAGCGGGGGGGCCGTACGAGCAGTACTTC.

The gene calls are TRBV5-5 and TRBJ2-2; 9 nucleotides agree with TRBD1. Germline CDR1 reads SGHKS; CDR2 reads YYEKEE (reference sequence). V lost 3 bases and J lost 6; bases outside the gene matches: 9. The CDR3 spans 16 residues. The chain's CDR3 is CASSSYRGPVAGELFF. For the CDR3, the DNA is TGTGCCAGCAGCTCCTACAGGGGGCCGGTTGCCGGGGAGCTGTTTTTT.

This chain joins TRBV5-1 and TRBJ1-1, with 10 bases lining up with TRBD1. CDR3 length equals 15 residues. The V gene's germline CDR1 is SGHRS and CDR2 YFSETQ. J was trimmed by 5 bases and V by 3 bases; bases with no gene match: 7. CDR3 amino acids: CASSCRDRGCTEAFF. The CDR3 bases are TGCGCCAGCAGCTGTCGGGACAGGGGTTGTACTGAAGCTTTCTTT. The whole variable domain, remainder taken from reference TRBV5-1 and TRBJ1-1, is KAGVTQTPRYLIKTRGQQVTLSCSPISGHRSVSWYQQTPGQGLQFLFEYFSETQRNKGNFPGRFSGRQFSNSRSEMNVSTLELGDSALYLCASSCRDRGCTEAFFGQGTRLTVV.

The chain carries TRBV23-1 and TRBJ2-7; a possible D gene is TRBD2 (5 bases). TRBV23-1 is given ORF status, its function remaining uncertain. CDR3 length: 18 amino acids. Trimming cost V 3 bases and J 4 bases, with 25 bases left between them. The CDR3: CASSHNSAFPEREYEQYF. The CDR3 bases are TGCGCCAGCAGTCACAACTCCGCTTTCCCCGAGAGGGAATACGAGCAGTACTTC.

J is TRBJ1-5 and V is TRBV7-9; unclear D gene. Germline V gene sequence: CDR1 SEHNR, CDR2 FQNEAQ (reference sequence). There are 13 residues in the CDR3. Deletions cut 2 bases from V and 6 bases from J, with 8 bases between. The CDR3 reads CASSLTVSQPQHF. The CDR3 region has the DNA TGTGCCAGCAGCTTAACGGTTTCTCAGCCCCAGCATTTT.

The chain carries TRBV19 and TRBJ1-1; D is ambiguous. Germline assignment: CDR1 LNHDA and CDR2 SQIVND (reference sequence). V was trimmed by 5 bases and J by 3 bases, leaving 13 bases between them. The CDR3 totals 14 residues. CDR3 in DNA: TGTGCCAGTAGTCTGGGCGGGCCGGACACTGAAGCTTTCTTT. Protein sequence: CASSLGGPDTEAFF.

DNA of the CDR3: TGTGCCAGCATTGCGAGCGGGGGGGCAACCGGGGAGCTGTTTTTT. It encodes CASIASGGATGELFF. J is TRBJ2-2 and V is TRBV9; 10 bases map to TRBD2. J was trimmed by 5 bases and V by 6 bases; bases with no gene match: 7. CDR1 is SGDLS and CDR2 is YYNGEE in the germline V gene. The CDR3 loop spans 15 amino acids. The whole variable domain, remainder taken from reference TRBV9 and TRBJ2-2, is DSGVTQTPKHLITATGQRVTLRCSPRSGDLSVYWYQQSLDQGLQFLIQYYNGEERAKGNILERFSAQQFPDLHSELNLSSLELGDSALYFCASIASGGATGELFFGEGSRLTVL.

This sequence joins TRBV12-5 and TRBJ2-1; D is unresolved. Germline loops: CDR1 LGHNT, CDR2 FRNRAP. This CDR3 has 12 residues. Trimming removed 4 bases from V and 7 bases from J, with 8 bases in between. CDR3 region: CASGSLSNEQFF. In DNA, the CDR3 is TGTGCTAGTGGTTCGCTAAGTAATGAGCAGTTCTTC.

This chain uses TRBV3-1 (or the pseudogene TRBV3-2) with TRBJ1-1, with D tentatively TRBD1 (5 bases). Per the germline V gene, CDR1 is LGHDT and CDR2 is YNNKEL (reference sequence). V lost 0 bases and J 6 bases, leaving 11 bases between the germline ends. The CDR3 contains 14 residues. The CDR3 region has the DNA TGTGCCAGCAGCCAAGAGGACCTGGGGCCTGAAGCTTTCTTT. Protein: CASSQEDLGPEAFF.

The V call is TRBV30, the J call TRBJ2-5, with D perhaps TRBD2 (5 bases). V lost 2 bases to trimming and J lost 5 bases, with 12 bases between them. The CDR3 is 13 residues long. Germline V gene lookup returns CDR1 GTSNPN and CDR2 SVGIG (reference sequence). The CDR3 DNA reads as TGTGCCTGGAGTCGGCGGACTTCGGAGACCCAGTACTTC. It encodes CAWSRRTSETQYF. The full variable domain, rest sourced from reference TRBV30 and TRBJ2-5, is SQTIHQWPATLVQPVGSPLSLECTVEGTSNPNLYWYRQAAGRGLQLLFYSVGIGQISSEVPQNLSASRPQDRQFILSSKKLLLSDSGFYLCAWSRRTSETQYFGPGTRLLVL.

This chain connects TRBV10-2 to TRBJ1-5; unclear D gene. V lost 4 bases and J lost 1, with 11 bases in between. Germline CDR1 reads WSHSY; CDR2 reads SAAADI. The CDR3 runs to 15 residues. The CDR3, as DNA: TGCGCCAGCAGTGTGGGCCTCTTGAGCAATCAGCCCCAGCATTTT. This gives the protein CASSVGLLSNQPQHF.

This clone occurred a few times. The chain uses TRBV10-1 and TRBJ1-2; D is possibly TRBD1 (5 bases). Germline loops: CDR1 WNHNN, CDR2 SYGVQD (reference sequence). V lost 10 bases and J lost 2, with 29 bases in between. This CDR3 region has 18 residues. The CDR3 coding sequence is TGCGCCACCCGGGGGGAGTTCAGAACCAATGAGCACAACTATGGCTACACCTTC. It translates to CATRGEFRTNEHNYGYTF.

The chain employs TRBV12-3 or TRBV12-4 and TRBJ2-7; D unresolved. Trimming shortened V by 6 bases and J by 7 bases, and 10 bases separated the two germline ends. This CDR3 has 11 amino acids. CDR3 region: CASSGYVEQYF. CDR3 DNA: TGTGCCAGCAGCGGTTACGTGGAGCAGTACTTC.

The chain has TRBV9 and TRBJ1-3; perhaps TRBD1 as D (6 bases). Germline CDR1 SGDLS, CDR2 YYNGEE. The CDR3 spans 16 residues. Trimming removed 0 bases from V and 1 base from J, with 11 bases in between. This CDR3 reads CASSVGGGLSGNTIYF. CDR3 DNA sequence: TGTGCCAGCAGCGTAGGAGGGGGATTGTCTGGAAACACCATATATTTT.

V usage is TRBV11-2 and J usage is TRBJ2-7, with 12 bases fitting TRBD2. The CDR3 totals 17 residues. Per the germline V gene, CDR1 is SGHAT and CDR2 is FQNNGV. V shed 0 bases and J 3 bases; nucleotides not matched to a gene: 6. In nucleotides, the CDR3 is TGTGCCAGCAGCTTAGATGAATGGACTAGCGGGATCTACGAGCAGTACTTC. The encoded protein is CASSLDEWTSGIYEQYF.

This chain joins TRBV9 and TRBJ2-1, with D possibly matching TRBD1 (5 bases). The length of the CDR3 is 15 residues. Germline values: CDR1 SGDLS, CDR2 YYNGEE. V lost 4 bases and J lost 4, with 15 bases in between. The CDR3 loop is CASSPGGHLYNEQFF. As DNA, the CDR3 is TGTGCCAGCAGCCCCGGCGGACACTTGTACAATGAGCAGTTCTTC.

The chain's CDR3 is CATSEQGEGYTF. The CDR3 DNA reads as TGTGCCACCAGTGAGCAGGGGGAGGGCTACACCTTC. The chain has TRBV24-1 and TRBJ1-2; 7 bases line up with TRBD1. J gave up 8 bases and V 4 bases, and 3 bases lay outside the gene matches. CDR1 and CDR2 (germline): KGHDR, SFDVKD. This CDR3 comprises 12 residues.

The gene calls are TRBV5-4 and TRBJ1-1; D might be TRBD1 (6 bases). CDR1 and CDR2 from the germline V gene are SGHNT and YYREEE (reference sequence). The CDR3 is made up of 14 amino acids. V lost 4 bases to trimming and J lost 1 base, with 11 bases between them. Here the CDR3 DNA reads TGTGCCAGCAGCCCGGGACAAAGGAACACTGAAGCTTTCTTT. Encoded protein: CASSPGQRNTEAFF.

This chain links TRBV7-2 with TRBJ1-1; a possible D gene is TRBD1 (6 bases). Per germline, CDR1 SGHTA and CDR2 FQGNSA. Trimming stripped 5 bases from V and 1 base from J, with 11 bases between. The CDR3 loop spans 14 amino acids. CDR3 sequence: CASSPPGQNTEAFF. The CDR3 nucleotides read TGTGCCAGCAGCCCTCCGGGACAGAACACTGAAGCTTTCTTT.

This sequence joins TRBV7-3 and TRBJ2-3; no firm D call. This CDR3 region has 12 residues. CDR1 is SGHTA and CDR2 is FQGTGA in the germline V gene. The V end lost 3 bases, the J end lost 6 bases, and 7 bases lay between the germline ends. The CDR3 sequence is CASSLSEDTQYF. In DNA form, the CDR3 reads TGTGCCAGCAGCTTGAGTGAGGATACGCAGTATTTT.

The rearrangement uses TRBV6-5 and TRBJ1-2; D call uncertain. CDR1 and CDR2 from the germline V gene are MNHEY and SVGAGI. CDR3 length: 15 amino acids. Trimming removed 6 bases at V and 3 bases at J, with 17 bases between. CDR3 bases: TGTGCCAGCAGGCAGGATCTCGGGGTATACTATGGCTACACCTTC. Its translation: CASRQDLGVYYGYTF.